Included here is one T cell receptor (beta chain) sequence, with context. This sample was taken from a study of blood T cell repertoires in COVID-19. Authors' processing steps: Reference gene primer amplification gave estimated nucleated cell counts. Only in-frame clones appear in the TCRdb table, and some are missing; sequencing was by immunoSEQ multiplex PCR. V and J calls and clone size are as listed in that table; D and trimming were resolved from the DNA. Of around 400,000 clones in the sample, approximately 90% were seen once. Which cohort a participant joined came from the clinical history participants gave. During the 2 weeks before they entered the study, exposed participants had met someone with a PCR-confirmed or clinician-diagnosed COVID-19 case. Sequencing input: PBMCs or T cells enriched from blood (not recorded which). The TCR sequence derives from a woman aged 18-30 years who had been exposed to COVID-19.

The CDR3 DNA reads TGTGCCAGCAGCGGGACAGGGCCGGGGACTGAAGCTTTCTTT. Protein sequence: CASSGTGPGTEAFF. The rearrangement uses TRBV7-6 and TRBJ1-1, with TRBD1 identical over 9 bases. Germline V lookup: CDR1 SGHVS, CDR2 FNYEAQ. This CDR3 region has 14 residues. J gave up 5 bases and V 5 bases, and 6 bases lay outside the gene matches.